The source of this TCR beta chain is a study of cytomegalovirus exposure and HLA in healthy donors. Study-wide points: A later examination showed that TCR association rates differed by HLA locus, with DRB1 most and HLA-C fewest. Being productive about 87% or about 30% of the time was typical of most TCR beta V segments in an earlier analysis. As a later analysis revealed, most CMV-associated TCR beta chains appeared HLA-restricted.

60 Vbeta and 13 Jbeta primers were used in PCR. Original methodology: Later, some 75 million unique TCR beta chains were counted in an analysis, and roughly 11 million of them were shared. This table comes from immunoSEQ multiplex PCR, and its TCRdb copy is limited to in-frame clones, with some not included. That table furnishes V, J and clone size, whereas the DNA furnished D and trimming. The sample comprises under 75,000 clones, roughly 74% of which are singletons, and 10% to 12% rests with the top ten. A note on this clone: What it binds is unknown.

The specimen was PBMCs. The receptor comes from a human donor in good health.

The CDR3 region is CASSTDSPNPYEQYF. As DNA, the CDR3 is TGCGCCAGCAGTACAGACAGCCCAAACCCCTACGAGCAGTACTTC. The V and J genes are TRBV5-1 and TRBJ2-7; weak D call: TRBD1 (5 bases). Trimming removed 5 bases at V and 2 bases at J, with 17 bases between. There are 15 residues in the CDR3. Per germline, CDR1 SGHRS and CDR2 YFSETQ. The full variable domain, with the rest looked up from reference TRBV5-1 and TRBJ2-7, is KAGVTQTPRYLIKTRGQQVTLSCSPISGHRSVSWYQQTPGQGLQFLFEYFSETQRNKGNFPGRFSGRQFSNSRSEMNVSTLELGDSALYLCASSTDSPNPYEQYFGPGTRLTVT.